A single T cell receptor (beta chain) is shown here with its context. The target antigen is unknown. The data are from a study of regulatory T cells in long-lasting Graves disease. This CDR3 contains 16 residues. Germline values: CDR1 SGHRS, CDR2 YFSETQ. V shed 4 bases and J shed 2 bases, with 15 bases lying between them. Time point meaning: persistent/refractory GD, antithyroid drugs over 5 years with positive TRAb. PBMC RNA was the source of the TCR library. Overall study results and limits: Newly diagnosed patients had higher TCR diversity than persistent Graves' patients did. Persistent disease was characterized by preferential usage of TRBV28, TRBJ1-2 and TRBJ2-5. It was possible that the small sample size reduced accuracy.

Arm-PCR of CDR3 regions and iRepertoire HTBI primers were used to build TCR beta libraries. TCRdb fed the multiplex PCR reads into MiXCR, producing one record per CDR3 protein. The table shows some 420,000 distinct CDR3 sequences, with around a fifth occurring only once. The genes are TRBV5-1 and TRBJ2-2; a weak D match, TRBD1 (6 bases). The clonotype originates from a female donor with Graves disease. The source material was peripheral blood mononuclear cells (PBMCs), sampled when the disease was refractory, from a patient treated with antithyroid drugs. The chain's CDR3 is CASSPPGTLNTGELFF. Written as DNA, the CDR3 is TGCGCCAGCAGCCCCCCCGGGACACTTAACACCGGGGAGCTGTTTTTT.